Listed here is a single TCR beta chain. Its antigen is still unknown. The use of a sample-barcoded 5' primer and a J-beta primer mix characterized a second PCR of about 7 to 12 cycles. TCRdb passed the 5' RACE reads through MiXCR, listing each CDR3 protein once. There are under 1 million distinct CDR3 sequences in the sample; more than 40% occur only once, and roughly 18% lies in the top ten. These data belong to a study of blood T cells in healthy people across ages. General study results and limits: Both higher diversity and more naive CD4+ cells marked long-lived donors when set against aged donors. Correlation between TCR beta diversity and naive T cell percentage was strong.

The CDR3 loop spans 13 amino acids. Germline CDR1 reads LNHDA; CDR2 reads SQIVND (reference sequence). V gave up 5 bases and J gave up 7 bases, with 11 bases separating them. The sample, about 10 milliliters of peripheral blood, was drawn from each donor. The chain recombines TRBV19 with TRBJ2-2; D is possibly TRBD2 (6 bases). Sequenced material: blood. This receptor was obtained from a man in his fifties or sixties in good health. CDR3 nucleotides: TGTGCCAGTAGTCCCGGGACTTTCGGGGAGCTGTTTTTT. Its translation is CASSPGTFGELFF.